This TCR beta chain was captured in a study of blood T cell repertoires in COVID-19. Germline values: CDR1 MGHDK, CDR2 SYGVNS. The CDR3 is 15 amino acids. The V gene end was trimmed by 3 bases and the J gene end by 3 bases; junction bases not matched to a gene: 7. This clone was seen only once. Per the original methods: Nucleated cell number was recorded as an estimate derived from reference gene primer amplification. Method: immunoSEQ multiplex PCR; TCRdb's copy keeps in-frame clones and lacks some. V and J calls and clone size are those listed in that table; D and trimming were worked out from the DNA. The top ten clones hold more than 3% of a sample with about half a million clones, approximately 85% of them seen once.

The sample was peripheral blood. This sequence joins TRBV25-1 and TRBJ2-5; 7 positions match TRBD1. This receptor was obtained from a human donor in a cohort sampled during active COVID-19. In DNA, the CDR3 is TGTGCCAGCAGTGACCCGAGGGACAGAAAAGAGACCCAGTACTTC. Translation gives CASSDPRDRKETQYF.